This TCR beta chain was captured by sequencing in a study of blood T cell repertoires in COVID-19. Germline CDR1 MNHEY, CDR2 SMNVEV (reference sequence). V lost 0 bases, J lost 6 bases, and 2 bases stayed unmatched. The CDR3 consists of 14 residues. This clone occurred once. Only in-frame clones appear in the TCRdb table, and some are missing; sequencing was by immunoSEQ multiplex PCR. The data contain 150,000 or so clones, about 84% of them singletons. V gene TRBV27 combines with J gene TRBJ2-7; TRBD1 matches 10 bases. This TCR came from a man aged 45-65 years who had recovered from COVID-19. Sequencing used PBMCs or T cells enriched from blood (not recorded which). CDR3 sequence reads: CASSLSGQGSEQYF. The CDR3 DNA sequence: TGTGCCAGCAGTTTATCGGGACAGGGGAGCGAGCAGTACTTC.